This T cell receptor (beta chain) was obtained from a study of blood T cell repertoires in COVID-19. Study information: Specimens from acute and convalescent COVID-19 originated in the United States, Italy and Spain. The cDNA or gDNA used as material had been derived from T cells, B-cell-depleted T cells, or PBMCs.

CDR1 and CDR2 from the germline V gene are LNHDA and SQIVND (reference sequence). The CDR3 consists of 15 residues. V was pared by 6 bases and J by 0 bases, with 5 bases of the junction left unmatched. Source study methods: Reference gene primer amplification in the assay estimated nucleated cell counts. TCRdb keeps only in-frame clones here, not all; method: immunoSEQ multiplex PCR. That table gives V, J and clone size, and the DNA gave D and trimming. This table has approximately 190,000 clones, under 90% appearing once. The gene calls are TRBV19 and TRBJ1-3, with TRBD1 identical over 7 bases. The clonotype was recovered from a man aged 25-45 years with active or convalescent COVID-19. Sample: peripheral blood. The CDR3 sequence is CASSPTGNSGNTIYF. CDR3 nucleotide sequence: TGTGCCAGTAGCCCGACAGGGAACTCTGGAAACACCATATATTTT.